The clone carrying this T cell receptor beta chain has only a few counts. What it recognizes is unknown. These data belong to a study of identical twins. Study results and limitations: Cord blood beta clonotypes that were abundant carried fewer insertions, and memory repertoires showed no such trend. Excess sharing by twins proved weaker in beta out-of-frame sequences.

The CDR3 has 15 amino acids. Germline values: CDR1 LGHDT, CDR2 YNNKEL (reference sequence). Germline trimming cut 4 bases from V and 2 bases from J; bases unmatched to any gene: 5. TCRdb re-called the 5' RACE reads through MiXCR, storing one row per CDR3 protein. Altogether hundreds of thousands of distinct CDR3 sequences are present, over 8.5% being singletons, with the ten largest covering more than 0.75%. A further study also used this sample, focusing on yellow fever vaccine responses in identical twins. That work contributes: Twins reportedly appeared to share part of their vaccine T cell response while keeping part individual.

Sequencing input: PBMCs. The chain carries TRBV3-1 and TRBJ1-5; 7 nucleotides align to TRBD1. The clonotype comes from a woman under 30 in good health. The CDR3, as DNA: TGTGCCAGCAGCCCGAGACAGGGAGGCAATCAGCCCCAGCATTTT. Its protein is CASSPRQGGNQPQHF.